Sequencing of this T cell receptor (beta chain) was carried out in a study of vaccination effects on CD4 cells after COVID-19 (dated by TCRdb to between 2021 and 2024). General notes on the study: Two doses of either the BNT162b2 or the mRNA-1273 mRNA SARS-CoV-2 vaccine were administered to participants. Cultures from other donors in the study were sequenced using the Oncomine TCR Beta short-read assay on an Illumina iSeq 100. SARS-CoV-2 spike-specific CD4+ TCR repertoires from before and after mRNA vaccination were compared in COVID-19 convalescent patients and in infection-naive vaccine recipients. A total of around eleven COVID-19 convalescent patients and a handful of SARS-CoV-2-naive healthy vaccine recipients were included in the full study.

Points the paper makes about the study in general: In healthy vaccine recipients, vaccine-induced clones were almost all SARS-CoV-2 mono-reactive, with only 1 of 255 cross-reactive with common cold coronaviruses. The study was limited by a small number of convalescent patients and lacked early post-infection timepoints. Clones induced by infection and clones induced by vaccination both contracted markedly at late timepoints after vaccination, which fits with T cell responses waning over time.

Per the germline V gene (reference sequence), MNHNY is the CDR1 and SVGAGI is the CDR2. From its cysteine to its phenylalanine, the CDR3 spans 16 amino acids. The entry retains the CDR3 DNA only, 48 bases that are in frame from base 1. Cut back by 5 bases and 3 bases, the V and J ends lie 16 bases apart. In the ViraFEST assay, PBMC were stimulated with viral peptide pools, and antigen-specific CD4+ T cell clonotypes were then identified by expansion using TCR sequencing. After approximately eleven days of culture, CD4+ T cells were isolated with the EasySep CD4+ T cell isolation kit. None of the healthy vaccine recipients had a prior SARS-CoV-2 infection, which was confirmed by nucleocapsid antibody tests that came back negative both before and after vaccination. Approximately 2 million PBMC per well were cultured in IMDM with about 4.6% human AB serum, 10 IU/ml IL-2 and gentamicin, plus 10 ug/ml peptides. Half of the culture medium was replaced with fresh IL-2-containing medium on days 3 and 7. Unless otherwise noted, each peptide stimulation condition was cultured in triplicate wells. Using Ficoll-Paque Plus gradient centrifugation, PBMC were separated from whole blood and then either used fresh or cryopreserved at -140C. The spike proteins of SARS-CoV-2 and of the common cold coronaviruses HCoV-NL63, HCoV-OC43 and HCoV-229E were spanned by overlapping peptide pools. The QIAamp micro DNA kit was used to extract genomic DNA from the cultured CD4+ T cells.

The library came from the immunoSEQ multiplex PCR assay. DNA from the cultured, isolated CD4+ T cells was subjected to TCR beta CDR3 sequencing. The authors processed their data as follows. Non-productive TCR sequences were discarded, and reads were trimmed to the CDR3 region, with only CDR3s of 7 or more amino acids retained. The MANAFEST web app was used to pick out antigen-specific clonotypes by comparing their expansion in peptide wells with that in reference cultures. To be called positive, a clone needed expansion at FDR<0.05 compared with the reference and with all other wells, an odds ratio greater than 5, and a frequency greater than 0.1% in two replicate wells. Clonotypes significantly expanded in SARS-CoV-2 spike wells and in at least one common cold coronavirus spike condition were defined as cross-reactive. CDR3 similarity was assessed by Levenshtein distance using the stringdist R package, and unrooted trees were constructed with ape in R 3.6.1. TCRdb limited this immuneACCESS table to in-frame rearrangements with V and J called. A share of clones is missing; checked studies link under half to unresolved V genes, and the rest is unexplained. V, J and clone size are those of that table, while D and trimming were read from the DNA. This sample holds 25,000 or so clones; around two thirds were observed only once. Of the sample, around an eighth is held by the ten largest clones.

This clone was detected once. Which antigen it targets is not known. No base qualities exist here, and no much larger clone lies one base off it. The TCR originated in a human donor who received a COVID-19 vaccine. The V and J segments used are TRBV6-6 and TRBJ2-2; the D gene is tentatively TRBD1 or TRBD2, each matching 5 bases. The specimen comprised CD4+ T cells from PBMCs cultured with HCoV-OC43 spike peptides, sampled before COVID-19 vaccination. The sample's cell subset or site label, decoded: HCoV-OC43 spike overlapping peptide pool stimulation. The CDR3 region reads CASSTGAVTYTGELFF. The DNA sequence is as follows: TGTGCCAGCAGTACCGGGGCCGTGACGTACACCGGGGAGCTGTTTTTT.